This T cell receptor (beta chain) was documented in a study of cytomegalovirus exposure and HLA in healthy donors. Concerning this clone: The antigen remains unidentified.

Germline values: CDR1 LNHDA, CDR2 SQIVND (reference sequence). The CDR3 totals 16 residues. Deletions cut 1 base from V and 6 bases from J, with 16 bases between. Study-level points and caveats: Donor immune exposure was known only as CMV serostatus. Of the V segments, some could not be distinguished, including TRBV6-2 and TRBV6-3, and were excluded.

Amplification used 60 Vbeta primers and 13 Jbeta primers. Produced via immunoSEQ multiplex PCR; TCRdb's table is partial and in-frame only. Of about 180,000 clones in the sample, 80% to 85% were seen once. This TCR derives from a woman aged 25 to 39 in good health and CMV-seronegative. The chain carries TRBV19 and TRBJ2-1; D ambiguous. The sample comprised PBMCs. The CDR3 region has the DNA TGTGCCAGTAGTATAGGGCCAGAACCTTCGCCCAATGAGCAGTTCTTC. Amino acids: CASSIGPEPSPNEQFF.